Sequencing of this TCR beta chain was carried out in a study of Tregs in tolerant kidney transplant recipients. Findings and caveats of the study: Tregs expanded with activated donor B cells seemed most donor-specific.

TCRdb's table, derived via immunoSEQ multiplex PCR, lists solely in-frame clones and lacks some. The sample gives under 20,000 clones, 80% to 90% of which show up once; about 2.5% is in the top ten. V lost 1 base and J lost 4, with 11 bases in between. This CDR3 is 15 amino acids long. Looked up from germline, CDR1 is MNHNS and CDR2 is SASEGT. CD4+CD25+CD127- Tregs, CD4+CD25- non-Tregs, CD4 and CD8 cells were sorted. Worth noting for this clone: Its target is unknown.

The V gene is TRBV6-1, the J gene TRBJ1-5; no definite D call. This TCR derives from a human donor in good health. Sequencing was done on a sample of Tregs from blood. CDR3 coding DNA: TGTGCCAGCAGTGAAGGTATAGGGTGGAATCAGCCCCAGCATTTT. This translates into CASSEGIGWNQPQHF.